The 20 T cell receptor beta chains in this list originate from one sample, sequenced in a study of blood T cell repertoires in COVID-19. Sequencing was performed with immunoSEQ multiplex PCR; in TCRdb, only in-frame clones are kept and a portion is missing. The sample yields 400,000 to 450,000 clones, roughly nine tenths seen once. The specimen sequenced was PBMCs or T cells enriched from blood (not recorded which). The receptors stem from a man younger than 45 who had recovered from COVID-19.

The CDR3, as DNA: TGTGCCAGCAGTCCTACTAGCGGAATCACAGATACGCAGTATTTT. Protein product: CASSPTSGITDTQYF. The chain carries TRBV27 and TRBJ2-3, with TRBD2 matching over 8 bases. The CDR3 length is 15 residues. CDR1 and CDR2 from the germline V gene are MNHEY and SMNVEV (reference sequence). V trimming: 5 bases; J trimming: 2 bases; junction bases outside the gene matches: 6.

The DNA for the CDR3 is TGTGCCAGCAGCTTGGATTGGCGGGAGTTTACAGATACGCAGTATTTT. Its protein is CASSLDWREFTDTQYF. This sequence joins TRBV5-6 and TRBJ2-3; 7 nucleotides match TRBD2. Germline loops: CDR1 SGHDT, CDR2 YYEEEE. The length of the CDR3 is 16 residues. J gave up 3 bases and V 0 bases, and 7 bases lay outside the gene matches.

The chain carries TRBV27 and TRBJ1-5; 8 nucleotides match TRBD1. With 6 bases clipped from V and 1 base from J, the junction kept 5 bases outside the gene matches. The CDR3 has 15 residues. The V gene's germline CDR1 is MNHEY and CDR2 SMNVEV (reference sequence). Written as DNA, the CDR3 is TGTGCCAGCAGGGCGACAGGGGTGAGCAATCAGCCCCAGCATTTT. This sequence encodes CASRATGVSNQPQHF.

The chain couples TRBV5-4 to TRBJ2-7; a possible D gene is TRBD1 (5 bases). Germline V gene data show CDR1 as SGHNT and CDR2 as YYREEE (reference sequence). The CDR3 has 15 amino acids. V lost 0 bases and J 0 bases, leaving 10 bases between the germline ends. Written as DNA, the CDR3 is TGTGCCAGCAGCTTGGGCCAGGGATTCTCCTACGAGCAGTACTTC. Translating it yields CASSLGQGFSYEQYF.

V is TRBV5-1 and J is TRBJ1-4, with a weak D call TRBD1 (6 bases). Germline V CDR1 and CDR2: SGHRS, YFSETQ. CDR3 length: 16 residues. The V end lost 0 bases, the J end lost 3 bases, and 12 bases lay between the germline ends. CDR3 bases: TGCGCCAGCAGCTTGGCCCCGGGGGGCCCTAATGAAAAACTGTTTTTT. Encoded protein: CASSLAPGGPNEKLFF.

Only one count was recorded for this clone. J is TRBJ2-7 and V is TRBV28, with 9 bases lining up with TRBD2. CDR3 length equals 15 residues. Germline trimming cut 2 bases from V and 5 bases from J; bases unmatched to any gene: 7. Per germline, CDR1 MDHEN and CDR2 SYDVKM. The chain's CDR3 is CASSLVGLAGNEQYF. CDR3 in DNA: TGTGCCAGCAGTTTAGTAGGCCTAGCGGGAAACGAGCAGTACTTC.

The chain joins TRBV13 to TRBJ2-7; TRBD2 aligns across 11 bases. The V gene's germline CDR1 is PRHDT and CDR2 FYEKMQ (reference sequence). J lost 7 bases, V lost 5 bases, and 10 bases had no gene match. The CDR3 has 15 residues. CDR3 nucleotide sequence: TGTGCCAGCAGCCTTAGCGGGAGGGCCGTAGGGGAGCAGTACTTC. As protein: CASSLSGRAVGEQYF.

This clone was seen a handful of times. This chain joins TRBV7-3 and TRBJ2-5; D possibly corresponds to TRBD1 (6 bases). V dropped 2 bases and J dropped 0 bases, with 10 bases sitting between them. The CDR3 spans 15 residues. The germline V gene has CDR1 SGHTA and CDR2 FQGTGA. The CDR3 region is CASSLSGQYQETQYF. The CDR3 nucleotides read TGTGCCAGCAGCTTATCTGGACAGTACCAAGAGACCCAGTACTTC.

This clone has just a few counts. V is TRBV4-2 and J is TRBJ2-2; TRBD2 matches 9 bases. The V and J ends lost 0 bases and 6 bases, in that order; junction bases with no gene match: 8. The germline V gene has CDR1 LGHNA and CDR2 YNFKEQ. The CDR3 contains 17 residues. CDR3 coding DNA: TGTGCCAGCAGCCAAGATGGGGGACTAGCTCTGGCCGGGGAGCTGTTTTTT. Protein sequence: CASSQDGGLALAGELFF.

The J gene is TRBJ1-2, the V gene TRBV19; D unresolved. Germline CDR1 LNHDA, CDR2 SQIVND (reference sequence). V was clipped by 5 bases and J by 7 bases, with 14 bases between them. The CDR3 has 13 residues. The CDR3, as DNA: TGTGCCAGTAGTTACGGAGGTTCGGGTGGCTACACCTTC. Translation: CASSYGGSGGYTF.

The V call is TRBV28, the J call TRBJ1-4; possible D gene TRBD1, 5 bases. The CDR3 has 13 amino acids. Germline assignment: CDR1 MDHEN and CDR2 SYDVKM. Trimming cost V 2 bases and J 8 bases, with 9 bases left between them. This CDR3 is CASSLGTLEKLFF. DNA of the CDR3: TGTGCCAGCAGTTTAGGGACTTTAGAAAAACTGTTTTTT.

This chain links TRBV5-1 with TRBJ2-6; 8 nucleotides align to TRBD2. V gave up 5 bases and J gave up 2 bases; unmatched junction bases: 12. Germline CDR1 reads SGHRS; CDR2 reads YFSETQ. The CDR3 covers 18 residues. The CDR3 DNA reads TGCGCCAGCAGATCGAAAGCGGGAGAGCCCCCTGGGGCCAACGTCCTGACTTTC. Amino acids: CASRSKAGEPPGANVLTF.

The sample holds one count of this clone. V and J are TRBV15 and TRBJ1-2; a possible D gene is TRBD1 (5 bases). CDR1 and CDR2 from the germline V gene are LNHNV and YYDKDF (reference sequence). V was cut by 0 bases and J by 8 bases, with 13 bases left in between. The CDR3 is made up of 14 amino acids. Here the CDR3 reads CATSRDYQGPGYTF. As DNA, the CDR3 is TGTGCCACCAGCAGAGATTATCAGGGCCCGGGCTACACCTTC.

This sequence joins TRBV30 and TRBJ2-1; a possible D gene is TRBD2 (5 bases). Trimming left V 2 bases short and J 0 bases short, with 14 bases between. The length of the CDR3 is 16 residues. Per the germline V gene, CDR1 is GTSNPN and CDR2 is SVGIG (reference sequence). The CDR3 sequence: CAWSPRGTLSYNEQFF. The CDR3 DNA is TGTGCCTGGAGTCCACGGGGAACCCTCTCCTACAATGAGCAGTTCTTC.

This chain joins TRBV5-1 and TRBJ1-1; maybe TRBD1 (5 bases). Germline assignment: CDR1 SGHRS and CDR2 YFSETQ. The CDR3 spans 15 residues. V gave up 0 bases and J gave up 3 bases, with 12 bases separating them. Written as DNA, the CDR3 is TGCGCCAGCAGCTTGGGGGCAGGGTGGGACACTGAAGCTTTCTTT. Its protein is CASSLGAGWDTEAFF.

The gene calls are TRBV28 and TRBJ1-5; possibly TRBD1 for D (6 bases). The CDR3 loop spans 16 amino acids. Trimming shortened V by 8 bases and J by 0 bases, and 17 bases separated the two germline ends. From germline, CDR1 is MDHEN and CDR2 SYDVKM. CDR3 nucleotide sequence: TGTGCCAGCGGATTACAGGGCCTTAGTAGCAATCAGCCCCAGCATTTT. Its protein product is CASGLQGLSSNQPQHF.

The V call is TRBV9, the J call TRBJ1-2; D gene unclear. V was clipped by 0 bases and J by 7 bases, with 7 bases between them. This CDR3 has 12 amino acids. Per germline, CDR1 SGDLS and CDR2 YYNGEE. The CDR3 protein is CASSVETGGYTF. As DNA, the CDR3 is TGTGCCAGCAGCGTAGAAACGGGTGGCTACACCTTC.

This rearrangement joins TRBV18 to TRBJ2-6, with D uncertain. This CDR3 is built from 15 residues. CDR1 and CDR2 (germline): KGHSH, LQKENI. V was cut by 4 bases and J by 0 bases, with 7 bases left in between. DNA of the CDR3: TGTGCCAGCTCACTTTACAACTCTGGGGCCAACGTCCTGACTTTC. Translated: CASSLYNSGANVLTF.

The CDR3 sequence: CASSPRQGKYEQYF. CDR3 DNA sequence: TGTGCCAGCAGCCCTCGACAGGGTAAATACGAGCAGTACTTC. The rearrangement links TRBV7-6 to TRBJ2-7, with 7 nucleotides matching TRBD1. Germline V gene lookup returns CDR1 SGHVS and CDR2 FNYEAQ. J lost 4 bases, V lost 5 bases, and 8 bases had no gene match. This CDR3 is 14 amino acids long.

This chain links TRBV29-1 with TRBJ1-2, with 8 bases lining up with TRBD1. The CDR3 loop spans 13 amino acids. Germline V lookup: CDR1 SQVTM, CDR2 ANQGSEA. J lost 8 bases, V lost 4 bases, and 9 bases had no gene match. In DNA form, the CDR3 reads TGCAGCGTTGGGACAGGGCAATTTGCCGGCTACACCTTC. Its protein product is CSVGTGQFAGYTF.